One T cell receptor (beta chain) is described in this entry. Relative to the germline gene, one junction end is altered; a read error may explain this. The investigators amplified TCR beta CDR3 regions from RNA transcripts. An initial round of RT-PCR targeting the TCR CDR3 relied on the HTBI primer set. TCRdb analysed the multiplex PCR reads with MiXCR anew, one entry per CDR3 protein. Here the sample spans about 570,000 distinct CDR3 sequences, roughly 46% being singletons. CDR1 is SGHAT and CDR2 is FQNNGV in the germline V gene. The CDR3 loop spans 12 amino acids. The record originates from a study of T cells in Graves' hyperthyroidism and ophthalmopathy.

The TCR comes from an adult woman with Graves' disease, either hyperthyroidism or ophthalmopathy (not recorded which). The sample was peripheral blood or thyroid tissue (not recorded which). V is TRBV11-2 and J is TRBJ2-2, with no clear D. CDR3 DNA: TGTGTCAGCAGCCCCAACGCAGGGGAGCTGTTTTTT. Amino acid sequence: CVSSPNAGELFF.